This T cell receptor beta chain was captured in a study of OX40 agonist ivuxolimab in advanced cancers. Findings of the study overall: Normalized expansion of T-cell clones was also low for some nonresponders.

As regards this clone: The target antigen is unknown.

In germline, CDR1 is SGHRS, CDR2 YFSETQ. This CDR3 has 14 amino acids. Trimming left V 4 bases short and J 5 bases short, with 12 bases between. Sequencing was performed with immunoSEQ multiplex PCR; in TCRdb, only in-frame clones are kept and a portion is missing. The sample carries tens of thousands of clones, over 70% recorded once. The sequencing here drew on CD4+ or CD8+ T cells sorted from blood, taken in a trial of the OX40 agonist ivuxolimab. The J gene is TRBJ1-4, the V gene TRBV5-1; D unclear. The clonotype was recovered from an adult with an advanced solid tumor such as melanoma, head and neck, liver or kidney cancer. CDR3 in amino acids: CASSANTRNEKLFF. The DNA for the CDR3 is TGCGCCAGCAGCGCTAATACAAGAAATGAAAAACTGTTTTTT.